This entry concerns a single TCR beta chain. What it recognizes is unknown. Vbeta (60) and Jbeta (13) primers were used in the PCR. Sequencing was performed with immunoSEQ multiplex PCR; in TCRdb, only in-frame clones are kept and a portion is missing. The data contain about 160,000 clones, 65% to 85% of them singletons. The sample is drawn from a study of cytomegalovirus exposure and HLA in healthy donors. Findings and limits, study-wide: HLA alleles were associated with roughly 17,000 TCR beta sequences in a later analysis at 0.05 false discovery rate. With DRB1 most and HLA-C fewest, TCR association rates differed between HLA loci in a later analysis. A list of more than 150 TCR beta chains associated with cytomegalovirus was given.

The sequenced sample consisted of PBMCs. This TCR was sampled from a male donor in good health and CMV-seropositive.

The CDR3 loop is CASSFTLGGSDNEQFF. CDR3 bases: TGTGCCAGCAGTTTCACACTTGGCGGGAGCGACAATGAGCAGTTCTTC. The rearrangement joins TRBV27 to TRBJ2-1; 7 positions agree with TRBD2. The CDR3 extends over 16 amino acids. Germline lookup yields CDR1 MNHEY and CDR2 SMNVEV (reference sequence). V was clipped by 3 bases and J by 5 bases; unmatched bases: 10.